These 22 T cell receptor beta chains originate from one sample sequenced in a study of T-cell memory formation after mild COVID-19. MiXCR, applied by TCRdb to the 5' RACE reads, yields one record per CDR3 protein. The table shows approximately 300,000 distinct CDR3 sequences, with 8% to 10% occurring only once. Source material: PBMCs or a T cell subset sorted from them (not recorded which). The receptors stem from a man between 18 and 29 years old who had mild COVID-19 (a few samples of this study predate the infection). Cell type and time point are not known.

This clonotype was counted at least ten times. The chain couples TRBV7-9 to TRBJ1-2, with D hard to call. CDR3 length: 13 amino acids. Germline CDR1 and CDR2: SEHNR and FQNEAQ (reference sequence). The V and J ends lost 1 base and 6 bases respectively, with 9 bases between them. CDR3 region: CASSLGGSDGYTF. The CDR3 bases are TGTGCCAGCAGCTTAGGCGGTTCGGATGGCTACACCTTC. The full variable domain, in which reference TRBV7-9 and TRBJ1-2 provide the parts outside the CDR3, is DTGVSQNPRHKITKRGQNVTFRCDPISEHNRLYWYRQTLGQGPEFLTYFQNEAQLEKSRLLSDRFSAERPKGSFSTLEIQRTEQGDSAMYLCASSLGGSDGYTFGSGTRLTVV.

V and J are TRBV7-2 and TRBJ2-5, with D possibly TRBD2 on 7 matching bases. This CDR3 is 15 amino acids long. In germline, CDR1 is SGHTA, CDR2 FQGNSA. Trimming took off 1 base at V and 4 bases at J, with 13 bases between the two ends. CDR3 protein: CASSLGWGGRETQYF. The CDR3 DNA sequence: TGTGCCAGCAGCTTAGGGTGGGGGGGCCGAGAGACCCAGTACTTC.

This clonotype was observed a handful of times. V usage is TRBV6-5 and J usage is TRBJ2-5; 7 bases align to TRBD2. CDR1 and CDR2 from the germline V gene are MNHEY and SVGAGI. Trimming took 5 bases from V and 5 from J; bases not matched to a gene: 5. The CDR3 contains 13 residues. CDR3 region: CASSLRAGETQYF. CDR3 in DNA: TGTGCCAGCAGTCTCCGAGCGGGGGAGACCCAGTACTTC.

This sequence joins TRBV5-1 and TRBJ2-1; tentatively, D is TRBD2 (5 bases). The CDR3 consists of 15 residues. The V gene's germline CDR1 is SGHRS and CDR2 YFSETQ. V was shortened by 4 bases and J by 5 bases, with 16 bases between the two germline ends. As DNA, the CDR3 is TGCGCCAGCAGCGTTGGGCTAGCTCAGAACAATGAGCAGTTCTTC. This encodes CASSVGLAQNNEQFF.

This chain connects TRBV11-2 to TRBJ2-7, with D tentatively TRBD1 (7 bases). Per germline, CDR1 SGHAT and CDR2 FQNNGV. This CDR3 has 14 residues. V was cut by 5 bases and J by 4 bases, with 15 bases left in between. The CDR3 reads CASSPRRGPYEQYV. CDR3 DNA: TGTGCCAGCAGCCCCCGGAGGGGGCCATACGAGCAGTACGTC.

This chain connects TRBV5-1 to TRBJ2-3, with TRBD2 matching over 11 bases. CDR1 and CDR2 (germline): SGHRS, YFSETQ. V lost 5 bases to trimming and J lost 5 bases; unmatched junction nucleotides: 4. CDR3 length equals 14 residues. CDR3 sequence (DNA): TGCGCCAGCAGTTCGGGACTAGCGGTAGATACGCAGTATTTT. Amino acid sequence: CASSSGLAVDTQYF. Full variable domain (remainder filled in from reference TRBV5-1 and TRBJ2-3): KAGVTQTPRYLIKTRGQQVTLSCSPISGHRSVSWYQQTPGQGLQFLFEYFSETQRNKGNFPGRFSGRQFSNSRSEMNVSTLELGDSALYLCASSSGLAVDTQYFGPGTRLTVL.

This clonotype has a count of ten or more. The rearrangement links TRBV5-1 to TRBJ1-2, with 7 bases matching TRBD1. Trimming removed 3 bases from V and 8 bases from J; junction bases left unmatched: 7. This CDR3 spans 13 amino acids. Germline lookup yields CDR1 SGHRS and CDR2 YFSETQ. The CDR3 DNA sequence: TGCGCCAGCAGCTCAGGAACAGGGGAAGGCTACACCTTC. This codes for CASSSGTGEGYTF.

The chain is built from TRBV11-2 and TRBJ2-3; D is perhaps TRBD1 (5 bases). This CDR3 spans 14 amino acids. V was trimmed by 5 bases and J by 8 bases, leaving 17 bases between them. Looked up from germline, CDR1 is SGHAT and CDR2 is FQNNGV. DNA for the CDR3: TGTGCCAGCAGCACCTTTAACAGGCAGCTTACGCAGTATTTT. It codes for CASSTFNRQLTQYF.

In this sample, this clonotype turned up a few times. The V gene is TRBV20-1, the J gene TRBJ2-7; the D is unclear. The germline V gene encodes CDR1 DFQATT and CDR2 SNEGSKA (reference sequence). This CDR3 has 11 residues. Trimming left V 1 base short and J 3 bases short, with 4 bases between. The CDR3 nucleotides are TGCAGTGCTAGAGCGGACTACGAGCAGTACGTC. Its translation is CSARADYEQYV.

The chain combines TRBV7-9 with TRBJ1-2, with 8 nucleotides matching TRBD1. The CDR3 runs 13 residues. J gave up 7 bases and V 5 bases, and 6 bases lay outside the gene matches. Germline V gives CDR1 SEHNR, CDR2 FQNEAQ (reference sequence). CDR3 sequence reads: CASSPGDRLGYTF. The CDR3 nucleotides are TGTGCCAGCAGCCCTGGGGACAGGCTTGGCTACACCTTC.

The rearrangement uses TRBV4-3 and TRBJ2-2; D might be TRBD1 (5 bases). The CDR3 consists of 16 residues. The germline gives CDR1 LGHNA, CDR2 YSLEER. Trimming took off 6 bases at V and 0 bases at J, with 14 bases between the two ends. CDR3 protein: CASSRKQVTNTGELFF. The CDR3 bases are TGCGCCAGCAGTCGGAAACAGGTTACGAACACCGGGGAGCTGTTTTTT.

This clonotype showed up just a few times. CDR3 sequence reads: CASSTRGQNTEAFF. The CDR3 DNA follows: TGCGCCAGCAGCACCCGGGGGCAGAACACTGAAGCTTTCTTT. The rearrangement links TRBV5-1 to TRBJ1-1; D might be TRBD1 (6 bases). Germline CDR1 SGHRS, CDR2 YFSETQ. The CDR3 has 14 residues. Trimming took 4 bases from V and 1 from J, leaving 11 bases between them.

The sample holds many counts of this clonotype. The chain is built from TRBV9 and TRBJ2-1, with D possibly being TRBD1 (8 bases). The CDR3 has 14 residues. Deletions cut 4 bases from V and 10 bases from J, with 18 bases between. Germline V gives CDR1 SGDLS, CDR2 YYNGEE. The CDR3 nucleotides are TGTGCCAGCAGCAGCACAGGGGGGGTCGAGGAGCAGTTCTTC. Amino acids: CASSSTGGVEEQFF.

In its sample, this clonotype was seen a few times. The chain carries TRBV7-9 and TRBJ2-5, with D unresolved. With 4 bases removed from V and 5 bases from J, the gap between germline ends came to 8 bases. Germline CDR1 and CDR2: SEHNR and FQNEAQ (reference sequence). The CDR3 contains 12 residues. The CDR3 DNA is TGTGCCAGCAGCTCACAAGGGGAGACCCAGTACTTC. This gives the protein CASSSQGETQYF.

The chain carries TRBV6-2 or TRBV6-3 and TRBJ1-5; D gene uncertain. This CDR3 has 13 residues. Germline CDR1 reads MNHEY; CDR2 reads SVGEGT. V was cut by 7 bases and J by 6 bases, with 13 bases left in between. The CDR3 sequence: CASTSDWGQPQHF. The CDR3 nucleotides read TGTGCCAGCACCTCAGATTGGGGTCAGCCCCAGCATTTT.

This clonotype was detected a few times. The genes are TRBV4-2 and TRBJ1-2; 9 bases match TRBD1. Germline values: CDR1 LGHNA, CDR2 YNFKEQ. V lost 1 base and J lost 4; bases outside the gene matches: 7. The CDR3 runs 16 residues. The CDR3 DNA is TGTGCCAGCAGCCAAGCGTTTACAGGGGGCTCCTATGGCTACACCTTC. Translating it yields CASSQAFTGGSYGYTF.

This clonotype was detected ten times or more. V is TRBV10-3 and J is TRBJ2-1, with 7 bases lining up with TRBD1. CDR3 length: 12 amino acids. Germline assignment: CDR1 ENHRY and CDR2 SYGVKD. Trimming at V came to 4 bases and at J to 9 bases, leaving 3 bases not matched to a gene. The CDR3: CAISGQGGEQFF. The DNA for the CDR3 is TGTGCCATCAGTGGACAGGGTGGTGAGCAGTTCTTC.

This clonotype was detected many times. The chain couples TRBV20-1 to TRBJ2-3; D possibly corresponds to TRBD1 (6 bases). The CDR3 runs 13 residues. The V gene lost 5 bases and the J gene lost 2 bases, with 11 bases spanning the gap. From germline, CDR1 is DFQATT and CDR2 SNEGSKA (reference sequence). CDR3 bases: TGCAGTGCTCAGGACAGTACCACAGATACGCAGTATTTT. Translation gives CSAQDSTTDTQYF.

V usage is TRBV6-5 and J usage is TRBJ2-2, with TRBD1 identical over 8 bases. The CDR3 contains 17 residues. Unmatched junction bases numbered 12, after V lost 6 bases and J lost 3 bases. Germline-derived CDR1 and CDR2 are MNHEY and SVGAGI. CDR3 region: CASSLPQGAPDTGELFF. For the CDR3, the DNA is TGTGCCAGCAGCCTCCCCCAGGGGGCGCCGGACACCGGGGAGCTGTTTTTT.

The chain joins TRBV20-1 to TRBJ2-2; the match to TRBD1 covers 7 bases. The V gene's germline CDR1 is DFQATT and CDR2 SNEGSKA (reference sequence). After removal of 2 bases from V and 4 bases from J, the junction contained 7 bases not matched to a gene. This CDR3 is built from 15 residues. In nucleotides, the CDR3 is TGCAGTGCTAGAAGGACAGGTTCGGGCACCGGGGAGCTGTTTTTT. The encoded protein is CSARRTGSGTGELFF.

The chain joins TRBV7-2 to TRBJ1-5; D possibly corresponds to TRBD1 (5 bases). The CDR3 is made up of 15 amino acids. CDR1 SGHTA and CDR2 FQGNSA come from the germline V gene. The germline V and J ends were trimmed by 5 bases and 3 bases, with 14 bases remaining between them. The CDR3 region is CASSLQGIINQPQHF. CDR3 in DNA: TGTGCCAGCAGCCTCCAGGGCATTATCAATCAGCCCCAGCATTTT. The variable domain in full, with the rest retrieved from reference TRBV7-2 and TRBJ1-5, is GAGVSQSPSNKVTEKGKDVELRCDPISGHTALYWYRQSLGQGLEFLIYFQGNSAPDKSGLPSDRFSAERTGGSVSTLTIQRTQQEDSAVYLCASSLQGIINQPQHFGDGTRLSIL.

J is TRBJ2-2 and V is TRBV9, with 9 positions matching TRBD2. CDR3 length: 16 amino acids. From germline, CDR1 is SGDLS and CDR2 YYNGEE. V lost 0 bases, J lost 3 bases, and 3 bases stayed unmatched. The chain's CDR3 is CASSVGSGGHTGELFF. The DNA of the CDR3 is TGTGCCAGCAGCGTAGGCAGCGGGGGGCACACCGGGGAGCTGTTTTTT. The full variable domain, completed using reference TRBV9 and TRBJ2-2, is DSGVTQTPKHLITATGQRVTLRCSPRSGDLSVYWYQQSLDQGLQFLIQYYNGEERAKGNILERFSAQQFPDLHSELNLSSLELGDSALYFCASSVGSGGHTGELFFGEGSRLTVL.